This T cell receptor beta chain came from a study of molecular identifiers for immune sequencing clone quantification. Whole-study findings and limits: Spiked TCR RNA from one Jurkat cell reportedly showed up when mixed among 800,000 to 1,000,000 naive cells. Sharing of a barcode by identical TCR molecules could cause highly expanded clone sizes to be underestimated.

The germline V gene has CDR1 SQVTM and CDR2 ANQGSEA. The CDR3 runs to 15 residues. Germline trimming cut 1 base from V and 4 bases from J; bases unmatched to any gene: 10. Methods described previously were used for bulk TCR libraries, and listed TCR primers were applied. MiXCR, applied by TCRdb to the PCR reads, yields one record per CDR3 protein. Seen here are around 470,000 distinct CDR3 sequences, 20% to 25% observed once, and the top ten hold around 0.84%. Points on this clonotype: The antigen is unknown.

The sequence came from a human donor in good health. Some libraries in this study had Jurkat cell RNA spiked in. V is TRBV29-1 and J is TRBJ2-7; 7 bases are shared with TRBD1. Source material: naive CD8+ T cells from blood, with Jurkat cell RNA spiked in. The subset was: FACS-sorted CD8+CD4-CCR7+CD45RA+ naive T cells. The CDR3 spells CSVEVTSGTAYEQYF. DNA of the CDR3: TGCAGCGTTGAAGTCACATCCGGGACAGCGTACGAGCAGTACTTC.